These 13 T cell receptor beta chains originate from one sample sequenced in a study of T cells after yellow fever vaccination. One entry per CDR3 protein results from TCRdb running MiXCR on the 5' RACE reads. The data show approximately 300,000 distinct CDR3 sequences, approximately 7% seen once. The sample here was PBMCs, taken about 49 days after the first yellow fever vaccination. All receptors derive from a man in his late teens or twenties who received the YFV17D yellow fever vaccine.

The rearrangement links TRBV30 to TRBJ2-7; 9 nucleotides agree with TRBD2. The CDR3 runs to 16 residues. The J segment lost 6 bases and the V segment lost 5 bases, leaving 17 bases of the junction unmatched. CDR1 and CDR2 (germline): GTSNPN, SVGIG (reference sequence). CDR3: CAWGGASGLTSGEQYF. CDR3 in DNA: TGTGCCTGGGGCGGAGCATCTGGTTTGACTAGCGGCGAGCAGTACTTC.

The chain has TRBV12-3 or TRBV12-4 and TRBJ2-1, with D perhaps being TRBD1 or TRBD2 (5 bases each). CDR3 size: 13 residues. V shed 6 bases and J shed 12 bases, with 18 bases lying between them. The DNA for the CDR3 is TGTGCCAGCAGCCCGGGGACCCCTAAGTTGCAGTTCTTC. Protein product: CASSPGTPKLQFF.

The table lists this clonotype with a few counts. The chain carries TRBV20-1 and TRBJ2-5; D is uncertain. V dropped 0 bases and J dropped 3 bases, with 8 bases sitting between them. CDR3 size: 13 residues. Per germline, CDR1 DFQATT and CDR2 SNEGSKA (reference sequence). The CDR3 DNA reads TGCAGTGCTAGAGAAACGGCGGAAGAGACCCAGTACTTC. It yields the protein CSARETAEETQYF.

The V call is TRBV7-2, the J call TRBJ2-1, with 8 bases that match TRBD2. Germline V gene sequence: CDR1 SGHTA, CDR2 FQGNSA. The ends lost 5 bases at V and 5 bases at J; junction bases unmatched: 14. The CDR3 runs 17 residues. CDR3 sequence reads: CASSPVGFRGGHNEQFF. CDR3 nucleotides: TGTGCCAGCAGCCCCGTCGGGTTTCGGGGGGGCCACAATGAGCAGTTCTTC.

This clonotype occurred a few times. The chain carries TRBV4-3 and TRBJ1-1; a possible D gene is TRBD1 (6 bases). This CDR3 is built from 15 residues. The germline V and J ends were trimmed by 0 bases and 1 base, with 9 bases remaining between them. Germline-derived CDR1 and CDR2 are LGHNA and YSLEER. The CDR3 DNA reads as TGCGCCAGCAGCCAAGAGTGGGACAAGAACACTGAAGCTTTCTTT. Translated, it gives CASSQEWDKNTEAFF.

The rearrangement uses TRBV10-3 and TRBJ2-3; TRBD2 matches at 11 bases. Per the germline V gene, CDR1 is ENHRY and CDR2 is SYGVKD. CDR3 length equals 18 residues. Losses at the gene ends were 11 bases for V and 0 bases for J; bases not matched to a gene: 16. For the CDR3, the DNA is TGTGCCCCCGGGGGGCTAGCGGGGGGAAAAATAAGCACAGATACGCAGTATTTT. This gives the protein CAPGGLAGGKISTDTQYF.

This clonotype was seen ten or more times. The chain links TRBV29-1 to TRBJ2-1; tentative D call: TRBD2 (6 bases). The germline V and J ends were trimmed by 5 bases and 3 bases, with 17 bases remaining between them. The CDR3 sequence is 15 residues long. Germline loops: CDR1 SQVTM, CDR2 ANQGSEA. CDR3 in amino acids: CSVLIQAGIYNEQFF. The DNA for the CDR3 is TGCAGCGTTTTAATTCAGGCGGGAATCTACAATGAGCAGTTCTTC.

Ten or more counts support this clonotype. The rearrangement uses TRBV20-1 and TRBJ2-5; the D gene is possibly TRBD2 (6 bases). CDR3 length: 14 amino acids. Germline CDR1 and CDR2: DFQATT and SNEGSKA (reference sequence). Deletions cut 0 bases from V and 1 base from J, with 9 bases between. The CDR3 bases are TGCAGTGCTAGAGAGGTGCGGGGCCAAGAGACCCAGTACTTC. Protein product: CSAREVRGQETQYF.

This sequence joins TRBV6-5 and TRBJ2-1, with 12 bases fitting TRBD2. Looked up from germline, CDR1 is MNHEY and CDR2 is SVGAGI. This CDR3 comprises 17 residues. The J segment lost 4 bases and the V segment lost 4 bases, leaving 8 bases of the junction unmatched. The CDR3 reads CASSFVRTSGVYNEQFF. CDR3 sequence (DNA): TGTGCCAGCAGTTTCGTACGGACTAGCGGGGTTTACAATGAGCAGTTCTTC.

The gene calls are TRBV12-3 or TRBV12-4 and TRBJ1-2; a possible D gene is TRBD1 (5 bases). V lost 2 bases to trimming and J lost 4 bases, with 14 bases between them. This CDR3 is built from 15 residues. CDR3 sequence: CASSLYGLGGYGYTF. CDR3 nucleotide sequence: TGTGCCAGCAGTTTATACGGTCTGGGGGGCTATGGCTACACCTTC.

This clonotype was recorded a few times. The chain combines TRBV6-1 with TRBJ1-5; TRBD1 matches at 7 bases. CDR1 MNHNS and CDR2 SASEGT come from the germline V gene. The CDR3 is made up of 16 amino acids. Trimming took 10 bases from V and 0 from J; bases not matched to a gene: 12. The CDR3 sequence: CATETGIVDSNQPQHF. The CDR3 DNA is TGTGCCACTGAGACAGGGATCGTGGATAGCAATCAGCCCCAGCATTTT.

There are many counts of this clonotype. The chain couples TRBV28 to TRBJ1-1; 7 bases are a match to TRBD1. With V trimmed by 6 bases and J by 2 bases, 9 bases remained unmatched. CDR3 length: 15 amino acids. CDR1 and CDR2 (germline): MDHEN, SYDVKM. The CDR3 DNA sequence: TGTGCCAGCAGGCACCCCGACAGGGTTAACACTGAAGCTTTCTTT. Amino acids: CASRHPDRVNTEAFF.

This sequence joins TRBV9 and TRBJ2-3; TRBD1 might be the D (6 bases). The V gene lost 5 bases and the J gene lost 6 bases, with 25 bases spanning the gap. The CDR3 runs to 17 residues. Germline V lookup: CDR1 SGDLS, CDR2 YYNGEE. Here the CDR3 DNA reads TGTGCCAGCAGTGACCGTGCGGGCCAACTGGGGGCCGATACGCAGTATTTT. Its translation: CASSDRAGQLGADTQYF. Using reference TRBV9 and TRBJ2-3 for the parts outside the CDR3, the full variable domain is DSGVTQTPKHLITATGQRVTLRCSPRSGDLSVYWYQQSLDQGLQFLIQYYNGEERAKGNILERFSAQQFPDLHSELNLSSLELGDSALYFCASSDRAGQLGADTQYFGPGTRLTVL.